The sequence of this T cell receptor beta chain was determined in a study of response to subunit inactivated influenza vaccine. Turning to this clonotype: A junction boundary mismatches the germline segment, possibly from a read error.

TCRdb re-called the RT-PCR reads with MiXCR, one entry per CDR3 protein. The sample contains some 600,000 distinct CDR3 sequences, 13% to 15% of which appear only once. Germline loops: CDR1 SGHVS, CDR2 FNYEAQ. This CDR3 is built from 14 residues. V and J are TRBV7-6 and TRBJ2-1; 10 bases agree with TRBD2. The specimen was PBMCs from blood, collected about 14 days before vaccination. This sequence was found in a man in his forties or fifties who received an inactivated influenza vaccine. The CDR3: CASSLAGVDNEQFF. Written as DNA, the CDR3 is TGTGCCAGCAGCCTAGCGGGGGTCGACAATGAGCAGTTCTTC.